The following is a TCR beta chain sequence with its context. The sample comes from a study of blood T cell repertoires in COVID-19. Study details: Sources were T cells, B-cell-depleted T cells, or PBMCs; the material itself was cDNA or gDNA.

CDR3 length: 14 residues. V was shortened by 6 bases and J by 8 bases, with 19 bases between the two germline ends. Germline V gives CDR1 MNHNY, CDR2 SVGAGI (reference sequence). Authors' processing steps: Researchers report that nucleated cell counts were estimated from reference gene primer amplification. TCRdb's table, derived via immunoSEQ multiplex PCR, lists solely in-frame clones and lacks some. Clone size and V and J calls were adopted from that table, with D and trimming inferred from the DNA. The profile covers about 110,000 clones, with approximately 85% appearing a single time and 5% to 6.5% taken by the ten largest. Seattle's enrolled individuals joined amid active infection and were then monitored longitudinally.

The TCR was taken from a woman aged 55-69 years with COVID-19, enrolled during active disease. V is TRBV6-6 and J is TRBJ1-2; the D gene is possibly TRBD1 (6 bases). Sequences were obtained from peripheral blood. CDR3 DNA sequence: TGTGCCAGCAGCGCTGGGGACATCCTGGGCGGCTACACCTTC. Its protein is CASSAGDILGGYTF.